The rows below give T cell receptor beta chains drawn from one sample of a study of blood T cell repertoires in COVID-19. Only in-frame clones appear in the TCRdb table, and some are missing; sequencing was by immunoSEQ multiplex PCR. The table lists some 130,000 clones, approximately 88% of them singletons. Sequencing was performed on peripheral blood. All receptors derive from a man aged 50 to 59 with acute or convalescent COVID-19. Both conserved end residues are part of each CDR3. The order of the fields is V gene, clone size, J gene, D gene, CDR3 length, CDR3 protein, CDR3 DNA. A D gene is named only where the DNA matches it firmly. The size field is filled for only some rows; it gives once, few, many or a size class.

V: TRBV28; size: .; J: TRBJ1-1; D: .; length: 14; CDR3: CASSPGLLSAEAFF; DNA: TGTGCCAGCAGTCCAGGACTCCTAAGCGCTGAAGCTTTCTTT
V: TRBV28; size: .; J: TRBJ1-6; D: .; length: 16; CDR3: CASSSGASSYNSPLHF; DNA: TGTGCCAGCAGTTCCGGAGCCAGCTCCTATAATTCACCCCTCCACTTT
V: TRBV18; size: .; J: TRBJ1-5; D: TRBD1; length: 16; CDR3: CASSPPTGVGNQPQHF; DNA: TGTGCCAGCTCACCACCAACAGGGGTTGGCAATCAGCCCCAGCATTTT
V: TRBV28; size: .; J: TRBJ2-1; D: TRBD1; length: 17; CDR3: CASSFAPGQGIGDEQFF; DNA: TGTGCCAGCAGTTTTGCCCCCGGACAGGGGATTGGCGATGAGCAGTTCTTC
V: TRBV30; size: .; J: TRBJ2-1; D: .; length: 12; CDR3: CAFVSRAHEQFF; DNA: TGTGCCTTCGTATCCCGCGCTCATGAGCAGTTCTTC
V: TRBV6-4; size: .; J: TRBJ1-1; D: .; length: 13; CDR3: CASSYQVNTEAFF; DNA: TGTGCCAGCAGTTATCAGGTGAACACTGAAGCTTTCTTT
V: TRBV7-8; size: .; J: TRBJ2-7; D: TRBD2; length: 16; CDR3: CASSLVEAAGAYEQYF; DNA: TGTGCCAGCAGCTTAGTTGAGGCGGCGGGGGCCTACGAGCAGTACTTC
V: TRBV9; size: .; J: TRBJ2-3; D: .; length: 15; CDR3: CASSPLAVSTDTQYF; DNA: TGTGCCAGCAGCCCCTTAGCGGTGAGCACAGATACGCAGTATTTT
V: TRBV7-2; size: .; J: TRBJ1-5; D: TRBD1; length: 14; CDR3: CASSPTGVLQPQHF; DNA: TGTGCCAGCAGCCCGACAGGGGTCCTGCAGCCCCAGCATTTT
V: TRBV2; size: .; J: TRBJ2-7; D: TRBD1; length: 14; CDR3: CASSEDRYSYEQYF; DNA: TGTGCCAGCAGCGAGGACAGGTACTCCTACGAGCAGTACTTC
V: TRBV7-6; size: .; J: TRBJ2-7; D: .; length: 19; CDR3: CASSPHLRDTQPFLYEQYF; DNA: TGTGCCAGCAGCCCCCATTTAAGGGACACCCAGCCCTTCCTCTACGAGCAGTACTTC
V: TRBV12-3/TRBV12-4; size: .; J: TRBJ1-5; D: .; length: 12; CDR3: CASTTDSGPQHF; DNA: TGTGCCAGCACCACGGACTCCGGACCCCAGCATTTT
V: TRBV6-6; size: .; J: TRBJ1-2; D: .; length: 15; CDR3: CASSRDSLLTYGYTF; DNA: TGTGCCAGCAGTCGAGACAGCCTATTGACCTATGGCTACACCTTC
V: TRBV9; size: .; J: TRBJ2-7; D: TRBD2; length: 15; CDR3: CASSVSAGDLYEQYF; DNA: TGTGCCAGCAGCGTATCAGCGGGGGACCTCTACGAGCAGTACTTC
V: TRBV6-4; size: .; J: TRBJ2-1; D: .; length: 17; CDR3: CASSDSPPGGDPNEQFF; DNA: TGTGCCAGCAGTGACTCACCCCCGGGCGGGGACCCCAATGAGCAGTTCTTC
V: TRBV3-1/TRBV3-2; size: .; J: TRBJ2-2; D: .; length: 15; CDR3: CASSLRTTNTGELFF; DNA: TGTGCCAGCAGCCTACGGACTACGAACACCGGGGAGCTGTTTTTT
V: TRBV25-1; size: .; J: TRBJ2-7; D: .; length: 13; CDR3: CASSGGGRYEQYF; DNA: TGTGCCAGCAGTGGTGGGGGGAGGTACGAGCAGTACTTC
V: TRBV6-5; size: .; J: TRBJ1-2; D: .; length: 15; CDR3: CASSPLSGGHYGYTF; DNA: TGTGCCAGCAGTCCCCTTTCCGGCGGTCATTATGGCTACACCTTC
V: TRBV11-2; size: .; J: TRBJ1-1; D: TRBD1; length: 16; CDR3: CASSKIDPRGWAEAFF; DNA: TGTGCCAGCAGCAAGATTGACCCCAGGGGGTGGGCTGAAGCTTTCTTT
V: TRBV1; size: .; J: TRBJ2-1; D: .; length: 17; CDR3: CTSSQGTRSGPYNEQFF; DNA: TGCACCAGCAGCCAGGGGACTCGCTCCGGCCCCTACAATGAGCAGTTCTTC
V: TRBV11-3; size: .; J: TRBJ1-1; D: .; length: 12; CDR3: CASSLGEGAPFF; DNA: TGTGCCAGCAGCTTGGGGGAGGGAGCGCCTTTCTTT
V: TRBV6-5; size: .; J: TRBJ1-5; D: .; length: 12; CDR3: CASRDSNQPQHF; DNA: TGTGCCAGCAGAGATAGTAATCAGCCCCAGCATTTT
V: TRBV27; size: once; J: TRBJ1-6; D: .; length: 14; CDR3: CASSLSSYNSPLHF; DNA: TGTGCCAGCAGTTTGAGCTCCTATAATTCACCCCTCCACTTT
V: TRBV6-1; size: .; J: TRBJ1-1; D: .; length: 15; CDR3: CASSEGNRLNTEAFF; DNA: TGTGCCAGCAGTGAAGGAAACCGGTTGAACACTGAAGCTTTCTTT
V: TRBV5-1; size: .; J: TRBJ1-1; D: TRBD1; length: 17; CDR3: CASSYSIGTDLNTEAFF; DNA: TGCGCCAGCAGCTATTCAATTGGGACAGACCTGAACACTGAAGCTTTCTTT
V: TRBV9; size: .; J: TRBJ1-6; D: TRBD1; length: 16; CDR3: CASSTRVGQGNSPLHF; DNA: TGTGCCAGCAGCACACGGGTGGGACAGGGGAATTCACCCCTCCACTTT
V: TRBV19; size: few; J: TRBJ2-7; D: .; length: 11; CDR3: CASRDNYEQYF; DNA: TGTGCCAGTAGAGACAACTACGAGCAGTACTTC
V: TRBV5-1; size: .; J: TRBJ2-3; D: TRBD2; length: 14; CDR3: CASSLEGSGDTQYF; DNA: TGCGCCAGCAGCTTGGAGGGTAGCGGGGATACGCAGTATTTT
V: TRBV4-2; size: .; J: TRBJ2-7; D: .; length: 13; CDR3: CASSQEAGREQYF; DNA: TGTGCCAGCAGCCAAGAGGCGGGCCGCGAGCAGTACTTC
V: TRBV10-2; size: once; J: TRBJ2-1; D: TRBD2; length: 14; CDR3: CASLRTSGVYEQFF; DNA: TGCGCCAGCCTGAGGACTAGCGGGGTCTATGAGCAGTTCTTC
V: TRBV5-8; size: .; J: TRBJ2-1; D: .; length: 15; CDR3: CASSRDTSSYNEQFF; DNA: TGTGCCAGCAGCCGTGACACAAGCTCCTACAATGAGCAGTTCTTC
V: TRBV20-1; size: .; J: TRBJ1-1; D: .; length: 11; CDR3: CRAGQGWEAFF; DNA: TGCAGGGCCGGTCAGGGATGGGAAGCTTTCTTT